The 2 T cell receptor beta chains reported below all come from one sample, sequenced in a study of OX40 agonist ivuxolimab in advanced cancers. Data came from immunoSEQ multiplex PCR; TCRdb stores just in-frame clones and leaves some out. The sample lists tens of thousands of clones; 65% to 90% were seen once. Sequencing was performed on CD4+ or CD8+ T cells sorted from blood, taken in a trial of the OX40 agonist ivuxolimab. Receptors were obtained from an adult with an advanced solid tumor such as melanoma, head and neck, liver or kidney cancer.

The chain recombines TRBV6-1 with TRBJ1-2, with 9 positions matching TRBD1. The CDR3 is 16 residues long. In germline, CDR1 is MNHNS, CDR2 SASEGT. The J segment lost 7 bases and the V segment lost 1 base, leaving 10 bases of the junction unmatched. The CDR3 DNA sequence: TGTGCCAGCAGTGAAGGACTCGAGGGGACAGGGACTGGCTACACCTTC. Protein sequence: CASSEGLEGTGTGYTF.

This clone came up a few times. The chain has TRBV27 and TRBJ2-1; TRBD2 is a possible D gene (8 bases). Germline V CDR1 and CDR2: MNHEY, SMNVEV (reference sequence). V lost 3 bases, J lost 8 bases, and 17 bases lay in between. This CDR3 comprises 15 residues. Here the CDR3 reads CASSLGLGGPYEQFF. CDR3 sequence (DNA): TGTGCCAGCAGTTTGGGACTAGGGGGCCCCTATGAGCAGTTCTTC.